The 16 T cell receptor beta chains below all came from one sample that was sequenced in a study of radiation and T cells in renal cell carcinoma. Using immunoSEQ multiplex PCR, the repertoire was profiled, and TCRdb retains in-frame clones only, with some absent. This table has approximately 170,000 clones, around 90% appearing once. Time point noted: blood 4 weeks post-SBRT, at nephrectomy. Treatment indicated: 15 Gy SBRT to primary tumor, nephrectomy 4 weeks later. This sample comprised blood, obtained from a patient whose treatment included radiotherapy and nephrectomy. These receptors were taken from a woman between 45 and 60 years old with renal cell carcinoma.

The CDR3 nucleotides read TGTGCCAGCAGTTTGACAGTCAGCAATCAGCCCCAGCATTTT. It yields the protein CASSLTVSNQPQHF. The chain recombines TRBV7-2 with TRBJ1-5, with D maybe TRBD1 (5 bases). Germline V gene lookup returns CDR1 SGHTA and CDR2 FQGNSA. The CDR3 extends over 14 amino acids. Trimming stripped 6 bases from V and 1 base from J, with 10 bases between.

The chain recombines TRBV30 with TRBJ1-2, with D perhaps TRBD1 (6 bases). Germline V lookup: CDR1 GTSNPN, CDR2 SVGIG (reference sequence). The length of the CDR3 is 13 residues. V shed 3 bases and J shed 6 bases, with 14 bases lying between them. The CDR3 spells CAWRKTGTNGYTF. Written as DNA, the CDR3 is TGTGCCTGGAGGAAGACAGGTACTAATGGCTACACCTTC.

The rearrangement links TRBV5-1 to TRBJ2-2; D uncertain. Trimming shortened V by 0 bases and J by 5 bases, and 11 bases separated the two germline ends. Germline V gene lookup returns CDR1 SGHRS and CDR2 YFSETQ. The CDR3 spans 15 residues. The CDR3 DNA is TGCGCCAGCAGCTTGGAAGCCACGAGGACCGGGGAGCTGTTTTTT. Translating gives CASSLEATRTGELFF.

This chain joins TRBV6-1 and TRBJ2-3; 7 bases map to TRBD1. CDR3 size: 14 residues. Germline V lookup: CDR1 MNHNS, CDR2 SASEGT. Unmatched junction bases numbered 8, after V lost 6 bases and J lost 5 bases. The CDR3 reads CASSKTGHQDTQYF. The CDR3 DNA sequence: TGTGCCAGCAGCAAGACAGGGCATCAAGATACGCAGTATTTT.

The chain carries TRBV19 and TRBJ1-4; D might be TRBD1 (5 bases). Germline CDR1 LNHDA, CDR2 SQIVND (reference sequence). The CDR3 covers 14 residues. V dropped 5 bases and J dropped 10 bases, with 17 bases sitting between them. The CDR3 DNA reads TGTGCCAGTAGTTCACGGGACGCTCCAGCAAAACTGTTTTTT. This sequence encodes CASSSRDAPAKLFF.

The J gene is TRBJ1-5, the V gene TRBV5-6; D is undetermined. The CDR3 runs to 13 residues. Looked up from germline, CDR1 is SGHDT and CDR2 is YYEEEE. V lost 2 bases and J 3 bases, leaving 6 bases between the germline ends. The CDR3 region has the DNA TGTGCCAGCAGCTTAGGCCTCAATCAGCCCCAGCATTTT. Its translation is CASSLGLNQPQHF.

The chain combines TRBV5-6 with TRBJ1-5; D perhaps matches TRBD1 (6 bases). Germline loops: CDR1 SGHDT, CDR2 YYEEEE. The CDR3 loop spans 18 amino acids. The ends were cut back, 3 bases at V and 3 bases at J, with 22 bases in the middle. The CDR3 reads CASSWWAGAYITNQPQHF. The CDR3 DNA reads TGTGCCAGCAGCTGGTGGGCAGGGGCCTACATTACCAATCAGCCCCAGCATTTT.

This chain links TRBV7-2 with TRBJ1-3; the D gene is possibly TRBD1 (5 bases). Trimming removed 6 bases at V and 0 bases at J, with 12 bases between. CDR3 length: 15 amino acids. The germline V gene encodes CDR1 SGHTA and CDR2 FQGNSA. The CDR3, as DNA: TGTGCCAGCAGTTACGGCGGGGCCTCTGGAAACACCATATATTTT. Its translation is CASSYGGASGNTIYF.

The rearrangement uses TRBV9 and TRBJ2-1; possible D gene TRBD2, 6 bases. V was pared by 5 bases and J by 10 bases, with 13 bases between. Germline values: CDR1 SGDLS, CDR2 YYNGEE. This CDR3 is 12 amino acids long. The CDR3 DNA is TGTGCCAGCAGTTGGGGACGGGGGGAGCAGTTCTTC. The encoded protein is CASSWGRGEQFF.

This chain joins TRBV29-1 and TRBJ2-7; 10 nucleotides agree with TRBD2. The CDR3 contains 13 residues. The germline CDR1 and CDR2 sequences are SQVTM and ANQGSEA. V dropped 4 bases and J dropped 7; count of bases not matched to a gene: 7. CDR3: CSVGTSGAGEQYF. CDR3 nucleotides: TGCAGCGTTGGGACTAGCGGAGCCGGGGAGCAGTACTTC.

V gene TRBV2 combines with J gene TRBJ1-2; a weak D match, TRBD1 (5 bases). This CDR3 is 16 amino acids long. V lost 4 bases, J lost 6 bases, and 21 bases lay in between. Germline CDR1 and CDR2: SNHLY and FYNNEI. The CDR3 is CASSGAARRAGDGYTF. In DNA, the CDR3 is TGTGCCAGCAGTGGGGCTGCGCGCAGGGCCGGAGATGGCTACACCTTC.

V gene TRBV9 combines with J gene TRBJ2-2, with TRBD1 matching 11 bases. J was trimmed by 5 bases and V by 6 bases; bases with no gene match: 18. This CDR3 comprises 19 residues. Germline CDR1 and CDR2: SGDLS and YYNGEE. CDR3 coding DNA: TGTGCCAGCACCCGTAGTAGAGGACAGGGGGCGCCTCGGACCGGGGAGCTGTTTTTT. Translated: CASTRSRGQGAPRTGELFF.

The rearrangement links TRBV5-1 to TRBJ2-2; 7 bases fit TRBD1. Germline CDR1 SGHRS, CDR2 YFSETQ. J gave up 5 bases and V 1 base, and 8 bases lay outside the gene matches. The CDR3 contains 16 residues. CDR3 sequence (DNA): TGCGCCAGCAGCTTGCGTTTAAGGGGGCAAACCGGGGAGCTGTTTTTT. As protein: CASSLRLRGQTGELFF.

The chain has TRBV5-5 and TRBJ2-1; D gene uncertain. V was trimmed by 4 bases and J by 5 bases, leaving 10 bases between them. Germline lookup yields CDR1 SGHKS and CDR2 YYEKEE (reference sequence). The CDR3 runs to 13 residues. The CDR3: CASSLYLNNEQFF. The CDR3 DNA reads as TGTGCCAGCAGCCTTTACCTTAACAATGAGCAGTTCTTC.

The rearrangement joins TRBV6-1 to TRBJ1-5; TRBD1 might be the D (5 bases). The CDR3 is 14 amino acids. V gave up 1 base and J gave up 11 bases, with 15 bases separating them. Germline CDR1 MNHNS, CDR2 SASEGT. The CDR3 DNA reads as TGTGCCAGCAGTGAAGGCAGGGAGTTATGGGCCCAGCATTTT. Translating gives CASSEGRELWAQHF.

J is TRBJ2-2 and V is TRBV19, with D maybe TRBD1 (6 bases). The CDR3 consists of 13 residues. Germline CDR1 reads LNHDA; CDR2 reads SQIVND (reference sequence). Trimming pared 5 bases from V and 7 bases from J, leaving 11 bases between. CDR3 in amino acids: CASSRTGIGELFF. For the CDR3, the DNA is TGTGCCAGTAGTCGCACAGGGATCGGGGAGCTGTTTTTT.